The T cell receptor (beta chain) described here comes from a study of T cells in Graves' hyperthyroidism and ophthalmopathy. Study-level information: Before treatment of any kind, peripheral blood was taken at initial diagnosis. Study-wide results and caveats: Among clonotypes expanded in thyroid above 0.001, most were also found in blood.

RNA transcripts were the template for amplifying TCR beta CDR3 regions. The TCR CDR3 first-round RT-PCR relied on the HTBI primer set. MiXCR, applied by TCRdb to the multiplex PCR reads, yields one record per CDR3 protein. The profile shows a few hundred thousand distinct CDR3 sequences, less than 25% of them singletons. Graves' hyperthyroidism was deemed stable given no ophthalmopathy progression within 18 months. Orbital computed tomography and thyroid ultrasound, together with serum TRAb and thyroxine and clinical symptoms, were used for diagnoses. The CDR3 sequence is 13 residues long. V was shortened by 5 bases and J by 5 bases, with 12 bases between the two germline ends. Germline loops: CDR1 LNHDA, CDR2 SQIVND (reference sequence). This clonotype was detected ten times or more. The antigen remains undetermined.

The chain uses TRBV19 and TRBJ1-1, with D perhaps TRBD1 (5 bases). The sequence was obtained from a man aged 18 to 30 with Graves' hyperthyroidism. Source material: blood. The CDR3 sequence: CASSATEQTEAFF. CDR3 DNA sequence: TGTGCCAGTAGTGCGACAGAGCAGACTGAAGCTTTCTTT.